One sample yielded the 10 T cell receptor beta chains listed below, sequenced in a study of CXCR3-negative and CXCR3-positive naive CD8 T cells. Antigen specificity for these receptors is unknown. UMI-labeled 5' RACE TRB cDNA libraries were prepared from the cells. TCRdb reworked the 5' RACE reads into one entry per CDR3 protein, no DNA. The clone table shows under 75,000 distinct CDR3 sequences, with the ten largest holding about 0.84%. The study, taken as a whole, reports: CXCR3-positive naive cells had more hydrophobic TRB CDR3s than CXCR3-negative naive cells.

Sequencing was carried out using naive CXCR3+ CD8+ T cells from blood. Subset specified: CD45RO-CCR7+CD27+CD95- naive CD8+ T cells expressing CXCR3 (TNR3+). All receptors derive from a human donor in good health. Some clones in this sample may be carry-over from other donors' samples.

The rearrangement joins TRBV5-4 to TRBJ2-3; TCRdb gives TRBD2 as the D gene, but with no DNA this cannot be confirmed. Looked up from germline, CDR1 is SGHNT and CDR2 is YYREEE (reference sequence). The CDR3 covers 17 residues. The CDR3: CASSLPAGGPITDTQYF. Looking up the rest from reference TRBV5-4 and TRBJ2-3 gives the full variable domain: ETGVTQSPTHLIKTRGQQVTLRCSSQSGHNTVSWYQQALGQGPQFIFQYYREEENGRGNFPPRFSGLQFPNYSSELNVNALELDDSALYLCASSLPAGGPITDTQYFGPGTRLTVL.

This chain links TRBV7-9 with TRBJ1-6; TCRdb selects TRBD1, and the lack of DNA leaves this call unchecked. CDR1 is SEHNR, CDR2 FQNEAQ, per germline (reference sequence). The CDR3 is made up of 16 amino acids. CDR3 residues: CASSQGPVVHNSPLHF.

The chain recombines TRBV18 with TRBJ2-1. This CDR3 contains 15 residues. Germline CDR1 is KGHSH and CDR2 is LQKENI. The CDR3 protein is CASSADRNSYNEQFF.

The chain uses TRBV29-1 and TRBJ2-5; there is no DNA to check the TCRdb D call of TRBD1. Germline lookup yields CDR1 SQVTM and CDR2 ANQGSEA. This CDR3 comprises 13 residues. CDR3: CSMNPDPWETQYF. Filled out from reference TRBV29-1 and TRBJ2-5, the complete variable domain reads SAVISQKPSRDICQRGTSLTIQCQVDSQVTMMFWYRQQPGQSLTLIATANQGSEATYESGFVIDKFPISRPNLTFSTLTVSNMSPEDSSIYLCSMNPDPWETQYFGPGTRLLVL.

V usage is TRBV27 and J usage is TRBJ2-1; TCRdb's D call, TRBD2, is unchecked because there is no DNA. Looked up from germline, CDR1 is MNHEY and CDR2 is SMNVEV (reference sequence). CDR3 size: 12 residues. CDR3 sequence: CASSPLAGGQFF.

The gene calls are TRBV7-3 and TRBJ2-2; TCRdb outputs TRBD1, but without DNA this stays unchecked. CDR1 is SGHTA, CDR2 FQGTGA, per germline. CDR3 size: 17 residues. The CDR3 sequence is CASSLWTGTENTGELFF.

Here the CDR3 reads CASSFPLSGGRPAYEQYF. The chain uses TRBV28 and TRBJ2-7; without DNA, the TCRdb call of TRBD1 cannot be checked. The CDR3 is 18 amino acids. Germline values: CDR1 MDHEN, CDR2 SYDVKM.

The chain uses TRBV20-1 and TRBJ1-3. This CDR3 contains 14 residues. Germline assignment: CDR1 DFQATT and CDR2 SNEGSKA (reference sequence). The chain's CDR3 is CSASDRLSGNTIYF.

The rearrangement links TRBV28 to TRBJ1-1; TCRdb proposes TRBD1, but this gene call is untestable without DNA. The CDR3 consists of 22 residues. The germline gives CDR1 MDHEN, CDR2 SYDVKM. The CDR3: CASSLSLGKAGTGVPKYTEAFF. Supplemented by reference TRBV28 and TRBJ1-1, the full variable domain reads DVKVTQSSRYLVKRTGEKVFLECVQDMDHENMFWYRQDPGLGLRLIYFSYDVKMKEKGDIPEGYSVSREKKERFSLILESASTNQTSMYLCASSLSLGKAGTGVPKYTEAFFGQGTRLTVV.

The chain combines TRBV7-9 with TRBJ2-7; TCRdb lists TRBD1, though no DNA is available to test this call. The CDR3 extends over 15 amino acids. CDR1 and CDR2 from the germline V gene are SEHNR and FQNEAQ (reference sequence). CDR3 protein: CASSSHRATAYEQYF.